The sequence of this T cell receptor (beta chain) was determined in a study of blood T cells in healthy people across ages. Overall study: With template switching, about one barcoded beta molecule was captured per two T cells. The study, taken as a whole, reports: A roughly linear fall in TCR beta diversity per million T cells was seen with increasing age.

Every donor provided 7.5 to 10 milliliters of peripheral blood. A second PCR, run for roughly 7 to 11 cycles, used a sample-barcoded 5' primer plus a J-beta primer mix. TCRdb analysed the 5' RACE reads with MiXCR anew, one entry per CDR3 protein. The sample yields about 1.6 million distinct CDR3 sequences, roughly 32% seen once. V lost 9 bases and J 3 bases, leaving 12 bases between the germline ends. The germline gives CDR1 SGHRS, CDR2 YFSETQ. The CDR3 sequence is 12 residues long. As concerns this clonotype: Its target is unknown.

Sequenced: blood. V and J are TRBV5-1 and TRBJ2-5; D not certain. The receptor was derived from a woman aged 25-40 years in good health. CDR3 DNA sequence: TGCGCCACTACAAGACGCGAAGAGACCCAGTACTTC. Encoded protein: CATTRREETQYF.